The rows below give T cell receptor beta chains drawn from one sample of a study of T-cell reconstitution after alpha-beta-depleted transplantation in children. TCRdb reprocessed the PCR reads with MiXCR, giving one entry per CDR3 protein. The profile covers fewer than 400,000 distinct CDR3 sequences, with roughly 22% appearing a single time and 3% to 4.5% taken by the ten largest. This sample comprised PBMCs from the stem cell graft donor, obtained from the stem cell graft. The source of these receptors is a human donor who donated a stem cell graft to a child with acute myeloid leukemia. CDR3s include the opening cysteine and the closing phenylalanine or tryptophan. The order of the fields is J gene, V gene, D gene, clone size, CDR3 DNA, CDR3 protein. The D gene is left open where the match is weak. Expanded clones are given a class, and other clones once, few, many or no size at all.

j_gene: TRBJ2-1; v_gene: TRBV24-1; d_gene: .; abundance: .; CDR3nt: TGTGCCACCGAGGGGTACAATGAGCAGTTCTTC; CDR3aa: CATEGYNEQFF
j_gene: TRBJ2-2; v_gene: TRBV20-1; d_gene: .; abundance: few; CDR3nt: TGCAGTGCTAGCGGCCCATTTGACACCGGGGAGCTGTTTTTT; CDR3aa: CSASGPFDTGELFF
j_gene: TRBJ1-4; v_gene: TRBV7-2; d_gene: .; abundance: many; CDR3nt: TGTGCCAGCAGCTTAGAGGCTAATGAAAAACTGTTTTTT; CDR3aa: CASSLEANEKLFF
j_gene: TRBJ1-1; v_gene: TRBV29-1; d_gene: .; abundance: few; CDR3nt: TGCAGCGTTGAAACCTGGGGGCAGAGCACTGAAGCTTTCTTT; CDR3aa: CSVETWGQSTEAFF
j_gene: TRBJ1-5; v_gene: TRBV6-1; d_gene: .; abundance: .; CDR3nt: TGTGCCAGCAGTGGGGGAGACGGGTACGGCAATCAGCCCCAGCATTTT; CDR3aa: CASSGGDGYGNQPQHF
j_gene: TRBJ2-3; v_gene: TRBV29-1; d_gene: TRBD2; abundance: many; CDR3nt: TGCAGCGTTGAAGGTCCTAGCGGGAGTGCAGATACGCAGTATTTT; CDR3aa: CSVEGPSGSADTQYF
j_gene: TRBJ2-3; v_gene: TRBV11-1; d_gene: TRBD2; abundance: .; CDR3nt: TGTGCCAGCAGCTTAGGACGGTCTAGCGGGACTAGCACAGATACGCAGTATTTT; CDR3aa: CASSLGRSSGTSTDTQYF
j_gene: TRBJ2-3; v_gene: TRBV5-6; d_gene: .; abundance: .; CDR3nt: TGTGCCAGCAGCTTCGGCGGAGCCTCGGAGAATACGCAGTATTTT; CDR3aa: CASSFGGASENTQYF
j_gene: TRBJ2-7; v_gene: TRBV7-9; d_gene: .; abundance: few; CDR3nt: TGTGCCAGTAGCTTAGCGCAAGGGTTCGAGCAGTACTTC; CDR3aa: CASSLAQGFEQYF
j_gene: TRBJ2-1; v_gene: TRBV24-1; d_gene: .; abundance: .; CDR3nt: TGTGCCACCAGCCACCCGGGGAGCGGAGACTACAATGAGCAGTTCTTC; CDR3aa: CATSHPGSGDYNEQFF
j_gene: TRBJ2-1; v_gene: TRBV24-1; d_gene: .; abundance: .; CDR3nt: TGTGCCACCAGTGAATTCGGACAAGCCAATGAGCAGTTCTTC; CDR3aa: CATSEFGQANEQFF
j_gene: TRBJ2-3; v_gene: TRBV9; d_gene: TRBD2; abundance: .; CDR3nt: TGTGCCAGCAGCCCCTCTAGCGGGGAGAACACAGATACGCAGTATTTT; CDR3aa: CASSPSSGENTDTQYF
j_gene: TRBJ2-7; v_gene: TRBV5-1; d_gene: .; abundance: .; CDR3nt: TGCGCCAGCAGCCCCCGGGGTGGCTCCTACGAGCAGTACTTC; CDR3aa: CASSPRGGSYEQYF
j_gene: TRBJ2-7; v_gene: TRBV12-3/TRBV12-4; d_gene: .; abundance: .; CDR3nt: TGTGCCAGCAGTTTGGAACTCGACAGTTACGAGCAGTACTTC; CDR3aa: CASSLELDSYEQYF
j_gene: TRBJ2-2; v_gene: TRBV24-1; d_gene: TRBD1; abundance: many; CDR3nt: TGTGCCACCAGTGATTCGGGGACAGGGATCACCGGGGAGCTGTTTTTT; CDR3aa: CATSDSGTGITGELFF
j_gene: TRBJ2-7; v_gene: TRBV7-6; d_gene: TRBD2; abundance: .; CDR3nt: TGTGCCAGCAGCCTCGGACAAGATGCAGCGGGAACCTACGAGCAGTACTTC; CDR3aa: CASSLGQDAAGTYEQYF
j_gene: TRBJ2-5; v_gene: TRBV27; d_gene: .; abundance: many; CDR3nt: TGTGCCAGCAGTTTGGTGGGAGAGGAGACCCAGTACTTC; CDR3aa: CASSLVGEETQYF
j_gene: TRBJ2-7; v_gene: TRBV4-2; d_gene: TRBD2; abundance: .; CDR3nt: TGTGCCAGCAGCCAAGGGACTAGCGGGGGAACCTACGAGCAGTACTTC; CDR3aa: CASSQGTSGGTYEQYF
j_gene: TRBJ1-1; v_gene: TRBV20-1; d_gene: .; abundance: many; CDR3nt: TGCAGTGCTAGAGCCCAGGGGAGCGACACTGAAGCTTTCTTT; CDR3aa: CSARAQGSDTEAFF
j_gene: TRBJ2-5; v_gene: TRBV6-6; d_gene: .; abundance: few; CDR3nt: TGTGCCAGCAGTTCAGGATTCAAAGAGACCCAGTACTTC; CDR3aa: CASSSGFKETQYF
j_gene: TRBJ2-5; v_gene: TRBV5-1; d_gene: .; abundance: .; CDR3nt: TGCGCCAGCAGCTTGGAGGTCCAAGAGACCCAGTACTTC; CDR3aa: CASSLEVQETQYF
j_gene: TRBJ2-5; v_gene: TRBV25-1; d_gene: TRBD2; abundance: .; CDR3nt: TGTGCCAGCAGTGAATTGGCTAGCGGGCAAGAGACCCAGTACTTC; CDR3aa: CASSELASGQETQYF
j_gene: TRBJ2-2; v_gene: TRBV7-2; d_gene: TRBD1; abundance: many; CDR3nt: TGTGCCAGCAGGAAGGGACAGGCGAACACCGGGGAGCTGTTTTTT; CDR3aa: CASRKGQANTGELFF
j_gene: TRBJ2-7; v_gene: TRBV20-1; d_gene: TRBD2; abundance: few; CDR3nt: TGCAGTGCTAGCCCCGCTAGCGGCTACGAGCAGTACTTC; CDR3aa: CSASPASGYEQYF
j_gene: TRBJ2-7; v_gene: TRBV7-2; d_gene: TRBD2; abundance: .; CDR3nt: TGTGCCAGCAGCTTAGAGGGTAGCGGGAGGTACGAGCAGTACTTC; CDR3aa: CASSLEGSGRYEQYF
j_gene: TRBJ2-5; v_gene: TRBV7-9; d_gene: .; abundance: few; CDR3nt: TGTGCCAGCAGCCCCAATGACTCGTACCAAGAGACCCAGTACTTC; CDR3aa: CASSPNDSYQETQYF
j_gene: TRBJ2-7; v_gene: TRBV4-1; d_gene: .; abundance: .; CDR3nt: TGCGCCAGCAGATGGAACGTGGGATCCTACGAGCAGTACTTC; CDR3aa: CASRWNVGSYEQYF
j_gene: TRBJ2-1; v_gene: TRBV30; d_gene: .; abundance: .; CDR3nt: TGTGCCTGGGCCACCTTCTACAATGAGCAGTTCTTC; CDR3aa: CAWATFYNEQFF
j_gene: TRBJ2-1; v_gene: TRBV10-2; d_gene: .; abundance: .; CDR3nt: TGCGCCAGCACAAGGACAGGGAGGGTCAATGAGCAGTTCTTC; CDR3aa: CASTRTGRVNEQFF
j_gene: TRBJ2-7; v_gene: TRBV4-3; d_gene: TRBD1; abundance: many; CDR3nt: TGCGCCAGCAGACGACAGGGCGGGGAGCAGTACTTC; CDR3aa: CASRRQGGEQYF
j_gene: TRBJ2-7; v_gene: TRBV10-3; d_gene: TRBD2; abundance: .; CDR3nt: TGTGCCATCAGTCCGGGACTAGCTGACGAGCAGTACTTC; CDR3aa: CAISPGLADEQYF
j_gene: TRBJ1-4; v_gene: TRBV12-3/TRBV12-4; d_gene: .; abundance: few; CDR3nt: TGTGCCAGCAGCCCCGGGACTGCACCCAGGAATGAAAAACTGTTTTTT; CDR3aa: CASSPGTAPRNEKLFF
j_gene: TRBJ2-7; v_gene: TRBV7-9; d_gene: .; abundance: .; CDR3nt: TGTGCCAGCAGCTTGGGGGGGGCGGACGAGCAGTACTTC; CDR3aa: CASSLGGADEQYF
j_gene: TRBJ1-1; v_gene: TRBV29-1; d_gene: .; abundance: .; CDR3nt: TGCAGCGTTGCGGGGGCTGTGGTGAACACTGAAGCTTTCTTT; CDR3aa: CSVAGAVVNTEAFF
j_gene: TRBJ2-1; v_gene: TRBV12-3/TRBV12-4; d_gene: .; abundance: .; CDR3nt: TGTGCCAGCAGGTTGGACCTTTGGGGCCATAACAATGAGCAGTTCTTC; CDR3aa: CASRLDLWGHNNEQFF
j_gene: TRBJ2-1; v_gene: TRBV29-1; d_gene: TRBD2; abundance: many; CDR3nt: TGCAGCGTTGAAGGCAGCTCGACTAGCGGGAACAATGAGCAGTTCTTC; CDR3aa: CSVEGSSTSGNNEQFF
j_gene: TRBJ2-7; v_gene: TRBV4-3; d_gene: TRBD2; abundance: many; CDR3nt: TGCGCCAGCAGCCAAACACTGACTAGCGGCTCCTACGAGCAGTACTTC; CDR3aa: CASSQTLTSGSYEQYF
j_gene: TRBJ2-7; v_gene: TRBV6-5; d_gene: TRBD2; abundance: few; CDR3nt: TGTGCCAGCAGTTACTCGAGTCCTAGCGGGAGGCCTCCTCACGAGCAGTACTTC; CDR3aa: CASSYSSPSGRPPHEQYF
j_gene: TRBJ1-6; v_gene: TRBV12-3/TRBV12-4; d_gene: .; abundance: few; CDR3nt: TGTGCCAGCACAAGGCAGGGAGGTTCACCCCTCCACTTT; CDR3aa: CASTRQGGSPLHF
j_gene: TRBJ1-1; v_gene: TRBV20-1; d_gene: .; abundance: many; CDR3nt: TGCAGTGCAGGCGGACAGATTGAAGCTTTCTTT; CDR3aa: CSAGGQIEAFF
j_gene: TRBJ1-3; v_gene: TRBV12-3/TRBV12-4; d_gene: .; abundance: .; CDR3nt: TGTGCCAGCAGTTTAAGTTTCGGGCCCTCTGGAAACACCATATATTTT; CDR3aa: CASSLSFGPSGNTIYF
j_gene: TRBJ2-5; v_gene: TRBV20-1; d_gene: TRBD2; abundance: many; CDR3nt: TGCAGTGCTAGTTTGGGACTAGCAGGAGAGACCCAGTACTTC; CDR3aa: CSASLGLAGETQYF
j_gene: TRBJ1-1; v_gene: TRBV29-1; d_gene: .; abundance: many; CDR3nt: TGCAGCGTTCCCGGCAGAGCGAACACTGAAGCTTTCTTT; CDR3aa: CSVPGRANTEAFF
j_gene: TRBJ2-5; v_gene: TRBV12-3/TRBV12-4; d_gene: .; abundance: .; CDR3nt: TGTGCCAGCAGCCCCGTGTTGAAGCAAGAGACCCAGTACTTC; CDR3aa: CASSPVLKQETQYF
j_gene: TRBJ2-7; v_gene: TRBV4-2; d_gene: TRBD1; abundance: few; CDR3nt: TGTGCCAGCAGCCACCCCCTGGGGACAGAATTCTCCTACGAGCAGTACTTC; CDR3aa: CASSHPLGTEFSYEQYF
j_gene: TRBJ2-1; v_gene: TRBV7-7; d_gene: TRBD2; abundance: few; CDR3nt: TGTGCCAGCAGCTTAGATTCCGGGGGGAACAATGAGCAGTTCTTC; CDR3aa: CASSLDSGGNNEQFF
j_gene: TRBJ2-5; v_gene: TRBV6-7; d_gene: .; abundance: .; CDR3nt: TGTGCCAGCTGTTTGCGTGAACAAGAGACCCAGTACTTC; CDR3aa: CASCLREQETQYF
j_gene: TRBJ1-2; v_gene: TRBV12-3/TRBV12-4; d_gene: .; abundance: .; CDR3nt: TGTGCCAGCAGCCCCTCGGGCGCAATCCGTAGTGGCTACACCTTC; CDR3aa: CASSPSGAIRSGYTF
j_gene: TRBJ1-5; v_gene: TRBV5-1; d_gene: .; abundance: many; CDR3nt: TGCGCCAGCAGCTGCGGGGCGAACCAGGGTGATAGCAATCAGCCCCAGCATTTT; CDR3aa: CASSCGANQGDSNQPQHF
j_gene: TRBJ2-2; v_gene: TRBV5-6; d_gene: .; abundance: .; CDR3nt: TGTGCCAGCAGCTTGTTTGTGGGGACTAACACCGGGGAGCTGTTTTTT; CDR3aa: CASSLFVGTNTGELFF
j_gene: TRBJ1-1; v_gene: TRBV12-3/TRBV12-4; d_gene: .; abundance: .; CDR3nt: TGTGCCAGCAGTTTAGTTGATGGGAGGACAGAAAACACTGAAGCTTTCTTT; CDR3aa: CASSLVDGRTENTEAFF
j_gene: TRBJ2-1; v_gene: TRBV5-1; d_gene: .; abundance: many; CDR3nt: TGCGCCAGTCAGACAGCCTTATCCTACAATGAGCAGTTCTTC; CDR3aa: CASQTALSYNEQFF
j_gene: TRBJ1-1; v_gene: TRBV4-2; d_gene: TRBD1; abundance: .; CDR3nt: TGTGCCAGCGAAGGGGAGGCTACCGGGACAGGGGGCCTGAACACTGAAGCTTTCTTT; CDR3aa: CASEGEATGTGGLNTEAFF